These 9 T cell receptor beta chains share one sample of origin, sequenced in a study of cytomegalovirus exposure and HLA in healthy donors. The PCR made use of 60 Vbeta and 13 Jbeta primers. Sequencing used immunoSEQ multiplex PCR; TCRdb keeps in-frame clones, though not all of them. The sample shows some 140,000 clones, 60% to 85% of them seen only once. Sequenced: PBMCs. Receptors were obtained from a male donor in good health and CMV-seropositive.

The V and J genes are TRBV7-9 and TRBJ2-3; maybe TRBD2 (6 bases). The ends were cut back, 8 bases at V and 6 bases at J, with 9 bases in the middle. The length of the CDR3 is 11 residues. Germline V gives CDR1 SEHNR, CDR2 FQNEAQ (reference sequence). The CDR3 here is CASLRGDTQYF. DNA for the CDR3: TGTGCCAGCCTCCGGGGGGATACGCAGTATTTT.

This sequence joins TRBV6-1 and TRBJ1-2; D unclear. The CDR3 covers 15 residues. Deletions cut 2 bases from V and 4 bases from J, with 14 bases between. Germline CDR1 and CDR2: MNHNS and SASEGT. Here the CDR3 DNA reads TGTGCCAGCAGTGAACACCCCGAAGGGAGCTATGGCTACACCTTC. Translated: CASSEHPEGSYGYTF.

The V gene is TRBV6-6, the J gene TRBJ1-5; D is undetermined. The V gene lost 3 bases and the J gene lost 6 bases, with 9 bases spanning the gap. Germline V lookup: CDR1 MNHNY, CDR2 SVGAGI (reference sequence). This CDR3 contains 13 residues. The CDR3 nucleotides are TGTGCCAGCAGTTATAACTACCTTCAGCCCCAGCATTTT. The encoded protein is CASSYNYLQPQHF.

CDR3 bases: TGCGCCAGCAGCCAACCCGCCGCAGGGGATACAATGATGCAGTTCTTC. The encoded protein is CASSQPAAGDTMMQFF. The chain has TRBV4-1 and TRBJ2-1, with a tentative D call TRBD1 (6 bases). Trimming left V 2 bases short and J 12 bases short, with 23 bases between. Germline V gene sequence: CDR1 MGHRA, CDR2 YSYEKL. The CDR3 has 16 residues.

The J gene is TRBJ1-2, the V gene TRBV10-3; D not certain. V was clipped by 3 bases and J by 4 bases, with 6 bases between them. Germline CDR1 and CDR2: ENHRY and SYGVKD. The CDR3 is 12 residues long. As DNA, the CDR3 is TGTGCCATCAGTGACAGGCCCTATGGCTACACCTTC. Translated: CAISDRPYGYTF.

This chain links TRBV28 with TRBJ2-1; unclear D gene. From germline, CDR1 is MDHEN and CDR2 SYDVKM. V shed 6 bases and J shed 4 bases, with 7 bases lying between them. The CDR3 runs 12 residues. This chain's CDR3 is CASSPQYNEQFF. Written as DNA, the CDR3 is TGTGCCAGCAGCCCTCAGTACAATGAGCAGTTCTTC. The full variable domain, its missing parts supplied by reference TRBV28 and TRBJ2-1, is DVKVTQSSRYLVKRTGEKVFLECVQDMDHENMFWYRQDPGLGLRLIYFSYDVKMKEKGDIPEGYSVSREKKERFSLILESASTNQTSMYLCASSPQYNEQFFGPGTRLTVL.

The V and J genes are TRBV18 and TRBJ2-7; 14 bases fit TRBD2. This CDR3 contains 15 residues. CDR1 is KGHSH and CDR2 is LQKENI in the germline V gene. J was trimmed by 5 bases and V by 3 bases; bases with no gene match: 3. For the CDR3, the DNA is TGTGCCAGCTCACCCGGACTAGCGGGAGGCCACGAGCAGTACTTC. Its translation: CASSPGLAGGHEQYF.

The chain recombines TRBV4-1 with TRBJ2-4; TRBD1 might be the D (6 bases). Germline CDR1 MGHRA, CDR2 YSYEKL. The V end lost 4 bases, the J end lost 1 base, and 11 bases lay between the germline ends. The CDR3 length is 15 residues. In nucleotides, the CDR3 is TGCGCCAGCAGCCCGGACGACAGGGCCAAAAACATTCAGTACTTC. Translating it yields CASSPDDRAKNIQYF.

This chain uses TRBV7-8 with TRBJ2-5, with 8 bases matching TRBD2. V lost 8 bases to trimming and J lost 2 bases; unmatched junction nucleotides: 7. Germline-derived CDR1 and CDR2 are SGHVS and FQNEAQ. The CDR3 covers 14 residues. The CDR3 spells CASSFSGTQETQYF. The CDR3 bases are TGTGCCAGCTCCTTTAGCGGGACACAAGAGACCCAGTACTTC.